One sample yielded the 9 T cell receptor beta chains listed below, sequenced in a study of blood T cells in healthy people across ages. Primers used in a second PCR of roughly 6 to 11 cycles were a sample-barcoded 5' primer and a J-beta primer mix. TCRdb redid the calling of the 5' RACE reads with MiXCR, one entry per CDR3 protein. The sample includes under 750,000 distinct CDR3 sequences, around half of them seen just once. The material sequenced was blood. These receptors originate from a man aged 80 or over in good health.

This clonotype was detected many times. The chain employs TRBV7-9 and TRBJ2-7; D could derive from TRBD1 or TRBD2 (6 bases each). This CDR3 has 13 residues. Germline V gene data show CDR1 as SEHNR and CDR2 as FQNEAQ (reference sequence). With 5 bases removed from V and 6 bases from J, the gap between germline ends came to 14 bases. The CDR3 nucleotides read TGTGCCAGCAGCGGCCTGAAGGGGGGCGAGCAGTACTTC. Protein sequence: CASSGLKGGEQYF.

This clonotype showed up just a few times. This chain uses TRBV2 with TRBJ2-7; D perhaps matches TRBD1 (5 bases). The CDR3 is made up of 14 amino acids. V gave up 3 bases and J gave up 4 bases, with 13 bases separating them. Germline loops: CDR1 SNHLY, CDR2 FYNNEI. CDR3 in amino acids: CASSDVGALYEQYF. The CDR3 nucleotides are TGTGCCAGCAGTGATGTAGGGGCCCTGTACGAGCAGTACTTC.

There are a few counts of this clonotype. This chain links TRBV20-1 with TRBJ2-7; the match to TRBD1 covers 7 bases. CDR1 and CDR2 (germline): DFQATT, SNEGSKA (reference sequence). This CDR3 is 14 amino acids long. Unmatched junction bases numbered 5, after V lost 1 base and J lost 2 bases. CDR3 bases: TGCAGTGCTAGAGTTGAGACAGGGACCTACGAGCAGTACTTC. It is translated as CSARVETGTYEQYF.

The chain couples TRBV7-9 to TRBJ2-5; D ambiguous. The germline V gene encodes CDR1 SEHNR and CDR2 FQNEAQ (reference sequence). V lost 2 bases and J 5 bases, leaving 12 bases between the germline ends. The length of the CDR3 is 14 residues. In DNA form, the CDR3 reads TGTGCCAGCAGCTTACCAGCGATCGGGGAGACCCAGTACTTC. It translates to CASSLPAIGETQYF.

The chain has TRBV6-2 or TRBV6-3 and TRBJ2-4; possible D gene TRBD1, 5 bases. The DNA matches TRBJ2-7 better at its end, which makes the J call doubtful. CDR3 size: 13 residues. In germline, CDR1 is MNHEY, CDR2 SVGEGT. This chain's CDR3 is CASKEAGIYEQYF. The CDR3 DNA reads TGTGCCAGCAAGGAAGCAGGGATCTACGAGCAGTACTTC.

The rearrangement uses TRBV4-2 and TRBJ1-5; possibly TRBD1 for D (5 bases). The CDR3 has 16 amino acids. CDR1 and CDR2 from the germline V gene are LGHNA and YNFKEQ. The V gene lost 1 base and the J gene lost 3 bases, with 13 bases spanning the gap. The CDR3 region is CASSQAYDSYNQPQHF. DNA of the CDR3: TGTGCCAGCAGCCAAGCTTATGACAGCTACAATCAGCCCCAGCATTTT.

This chain joins TRBV12-3 or TRBV12-4 and TRBJ1-1, with unresolved D. There are 14 residues in the CDR3. V was trimmed by 5 bases and J by 11 bases, leaving 21 bases between them. DNA for the CDR3: TGTGCCAGCAGTGGTGTGCTGGCTGCCGGTAAGGCTTTCTTT. Amino acids: CASSGVLAAGKAFF.

This clonotype was recorded only once. V usage is TRBV6-2 or TRBV6-3 and J usage is TRBJ2-3; D may be TRBD2 (6 bases). The germline V gene has CDR1 MNHEY and CDR2 SVGEGT. The CDR3 extends over 16 amino acids. V lost 7 bases and J 0 bases, leaving 17 bases between the germline ends. CDR3 loop: CASTRGWAGSTDTQYF. The DNA of the CDR3 is TGTGCCAGCACCCGCGGGTGGGCGGGGAGCACAGATACGCAGTATTTT.

V is TRBV20-1 and J is TRBJ2-3; 7 bases are a match to TRBD1. Germline trimming cut 6 bases from V and 2 bases from J; bases unmatched to any gene: 5. Per germline, CDR1 DFQATT and CDR2 SNEGSKA (reference sequence). The CDR3 sequence is 13 residues long. The CDR3 here is CSATGAHTDTQYF. The CDR3 DNA sequence: TGCAGTGCCACAGGGGCACACACAGATACGCAGTATTTT.